This TCR beta chain was obtained from a study of T cells in Graves' hyperthyroidism and ophthalmopathy. Looking at the study overall: Once the initial diagnosis was made, peripheral blood was obtained before any treatment. General study findings and limits: The majority of expanded thyroid clonotypes above 0.001 also appeared in blood.

RNA transcripts gave rise to amplified TCR beta CDR3 regions. During a first-round RT-PCR of the TCR CDR3, the HTBI primer set was used. TCRdb itself ran the multiplex PCR reads through MiXCR, one entry per CDR3 protein. Of about 560,000 distinct CDR3 sequences in the sample, 15% to 18% are singletons; the top ten hold about 7%. It was considered stable Graves' hyperthyroidism when ophthalmopathy did not progress within 18 months. In this sample, this clonotype turned up a few times. What it recognizes is unknown. Germline trimming cut 1 base from V and 3 bases from J; bases unmatched to any gene: 4. The CDR3 has 15 amino acids. Germline V lookup: CDR1 MGHRA, CDR2 YSYEKL.

The sequencing sample was made of blood. The receptor's source is a woman aged 25 to 39 with Graves' hyperthyroidism. The chain is built from TRBV4-1 and TRBJ2-7; TRBD1 matches 9 bases. DNA of the CDR3: TGCGCCAGCAGCCAAGGGGACAGGGAAATCTACGAGCAGTACTTC. Translation gives CASSQGDREIYEQYF.